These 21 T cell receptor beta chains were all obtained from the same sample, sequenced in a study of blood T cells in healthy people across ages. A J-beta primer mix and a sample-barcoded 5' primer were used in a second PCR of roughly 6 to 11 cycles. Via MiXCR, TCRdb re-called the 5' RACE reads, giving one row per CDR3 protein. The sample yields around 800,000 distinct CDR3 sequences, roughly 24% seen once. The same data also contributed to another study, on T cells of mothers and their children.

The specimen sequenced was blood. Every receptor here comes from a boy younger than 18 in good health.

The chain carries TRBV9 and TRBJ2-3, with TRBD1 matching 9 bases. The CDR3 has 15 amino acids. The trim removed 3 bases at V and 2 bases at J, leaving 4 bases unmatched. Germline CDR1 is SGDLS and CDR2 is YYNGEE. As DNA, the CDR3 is TGTGCCAGCAGCGCCGGACAGGGGTCCACAGATACGCAGTATTTT. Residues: CASSAGQGSTDTQYF.

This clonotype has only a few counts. CDR3 in DNA: TGCGCCAGCAGCCAGGGGACTGCGGGCCGCGAGCAGTACTTC. It yields the protein CASSQGTAGREQYF. The V call is TRBV4-1, the J call TRBJ2-7; TRBD2 might be the D (6 bases). CDR3 size: 14 residues. Germline V gene data show CDR1 as MGHRA and CDR2 as YSYEKL. V lost 3 bases and J 6 bases, leaving 15 bases between the germline ends.

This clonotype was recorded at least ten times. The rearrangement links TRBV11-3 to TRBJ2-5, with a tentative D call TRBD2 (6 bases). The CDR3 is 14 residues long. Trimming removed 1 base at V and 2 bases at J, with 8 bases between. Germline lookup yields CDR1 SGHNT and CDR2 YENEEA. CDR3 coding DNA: TGTGCCAGCAGCTTAGGGGGGGAACAAGAGACCCAGTACTTC. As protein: CASSLGGEQETQYF.

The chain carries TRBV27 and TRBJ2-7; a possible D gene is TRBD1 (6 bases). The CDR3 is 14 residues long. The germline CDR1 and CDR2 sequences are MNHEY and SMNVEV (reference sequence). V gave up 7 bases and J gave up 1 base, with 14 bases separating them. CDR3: CASTRRGTSYEQYF. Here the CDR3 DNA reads TGTGCCAGCACTCGCAGGGGAACTTCCTACGAGCAGTACTTC.

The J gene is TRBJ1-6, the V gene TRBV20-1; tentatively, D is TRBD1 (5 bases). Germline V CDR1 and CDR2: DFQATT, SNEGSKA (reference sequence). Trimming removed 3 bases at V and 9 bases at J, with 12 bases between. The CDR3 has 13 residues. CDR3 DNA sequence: TGCAGTGCTAGTTCGCAGGGCGGTTCACCCCTCCACTTT. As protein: CSASSQGGSPLHF.

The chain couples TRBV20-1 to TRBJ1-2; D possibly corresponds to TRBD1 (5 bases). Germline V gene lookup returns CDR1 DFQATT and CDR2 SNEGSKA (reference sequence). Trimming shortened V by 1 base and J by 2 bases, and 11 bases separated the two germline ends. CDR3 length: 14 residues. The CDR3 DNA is TGCAGTGCTAGAGGCGTAGGGGACAACTATGGCTACACCTTC. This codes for CSARGVGDNYGYTF.

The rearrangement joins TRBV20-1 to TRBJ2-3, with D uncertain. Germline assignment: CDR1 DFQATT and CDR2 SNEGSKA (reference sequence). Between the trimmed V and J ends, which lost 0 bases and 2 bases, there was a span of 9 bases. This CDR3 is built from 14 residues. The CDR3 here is CSARDPAHTDTQYF. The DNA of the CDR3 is TGCAGTGCTAGAGATCCTGCCCACACAGATACGCAGTATTTT.

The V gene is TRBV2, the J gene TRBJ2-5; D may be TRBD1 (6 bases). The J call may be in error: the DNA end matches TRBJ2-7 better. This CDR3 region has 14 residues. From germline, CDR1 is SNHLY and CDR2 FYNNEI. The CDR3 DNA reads TGTGCCAGCAGTATCGGGACACCCGGATACGAGCAGTACTTC. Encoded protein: CASSIGTPGYEQYF.

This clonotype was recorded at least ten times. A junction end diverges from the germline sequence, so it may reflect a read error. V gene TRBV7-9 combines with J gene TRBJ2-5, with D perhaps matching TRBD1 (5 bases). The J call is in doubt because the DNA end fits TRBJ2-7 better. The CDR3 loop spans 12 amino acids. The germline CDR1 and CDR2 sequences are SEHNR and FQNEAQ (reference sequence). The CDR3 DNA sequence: TGCGCCAGCAGCCCCGACAGCCACGAGCAGTACTTC. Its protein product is CASSPDSHEQYF.

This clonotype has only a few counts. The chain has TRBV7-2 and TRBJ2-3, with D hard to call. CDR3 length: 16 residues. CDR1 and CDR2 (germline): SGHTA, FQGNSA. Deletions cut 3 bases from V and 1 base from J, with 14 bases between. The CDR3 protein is CASSLRGVARTDTQYF. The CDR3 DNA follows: TGTGCCAGCAGCTTGAGAGGAGTCGCCCGCACAGATACGCAGTATTTT.

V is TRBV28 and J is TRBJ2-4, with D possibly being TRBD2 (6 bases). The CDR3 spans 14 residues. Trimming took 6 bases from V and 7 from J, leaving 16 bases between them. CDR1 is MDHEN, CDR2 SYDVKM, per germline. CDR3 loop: CASSYRGGGNIQYF. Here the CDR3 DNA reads TGTGCCAGCAGCTATCGGGGAGGAGGGAACATTCAGTACTTC. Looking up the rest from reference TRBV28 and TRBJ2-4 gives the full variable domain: DVKVTQSSRYLVKRTGEKVFLECVQDMDHENMFWYRQDPGLGLRLIYFSYDVKMKEKGDIPEGYSVSREKKERFSLILESASTNQTSMYLCASSYRGGGNIQYFGAGTRLSVL.

The DNA of the CDR3 is TGTGCCAGCAGCTCCCGACAGGGGAACACTGAAGCTTTCTTT. Encoded protein: CASSSRQGNTEAFF. The chain is built from TRBV5-5 and TRBJ1-1; 7 bases align to TRBD1. CDR1 is SGHKS and CDR2 is YYEKEE in the germline V gene (reference sequence). The CDR3 sequence is 14 residues long. The ends lost 3 bases at V and 1 base at J; junction bases unmatched: 3.

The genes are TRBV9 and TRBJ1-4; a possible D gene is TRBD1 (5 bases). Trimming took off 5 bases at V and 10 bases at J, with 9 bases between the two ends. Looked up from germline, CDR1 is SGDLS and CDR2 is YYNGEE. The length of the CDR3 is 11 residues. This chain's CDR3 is CASSTGAKLFF. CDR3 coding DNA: TGTGCCAGCAGTACCGGGGCAAAACTGTTTTTT.

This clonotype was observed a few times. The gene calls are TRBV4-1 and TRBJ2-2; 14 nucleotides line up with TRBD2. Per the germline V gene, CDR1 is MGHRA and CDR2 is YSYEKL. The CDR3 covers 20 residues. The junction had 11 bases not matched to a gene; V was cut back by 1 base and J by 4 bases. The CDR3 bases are TGCGCCAGCAGCCAAGGTTATAGGACTAGCGGGGGGCAGAGCACCGGGGAGCTGTTTTTT. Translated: CASSQGYRTSGGQSTGELFF.

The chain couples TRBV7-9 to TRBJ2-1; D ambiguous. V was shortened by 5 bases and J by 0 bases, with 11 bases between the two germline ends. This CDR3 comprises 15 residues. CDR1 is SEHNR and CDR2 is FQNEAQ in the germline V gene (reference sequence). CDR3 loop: CASSTRTASYNEQFF. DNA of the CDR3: TGTGCCAGCAGCACAAGAACCGCCTCCTACAATGAGCAGTTCTTC.

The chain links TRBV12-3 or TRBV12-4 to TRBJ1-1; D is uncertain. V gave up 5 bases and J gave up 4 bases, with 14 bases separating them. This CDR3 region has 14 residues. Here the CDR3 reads CASSPQWKGTEAFF. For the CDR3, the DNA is TGTGCCAGCAGTCCACAGTGGAAGGGCACTGAAGCTTTCTTT.

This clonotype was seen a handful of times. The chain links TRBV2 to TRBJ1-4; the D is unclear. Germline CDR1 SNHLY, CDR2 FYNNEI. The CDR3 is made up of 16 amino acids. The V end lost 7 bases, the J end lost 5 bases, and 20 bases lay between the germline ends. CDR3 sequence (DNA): TGTGCCAGCATCGACCCCGGGGAGGGATTCAATGAAAAACTGTTTTTT. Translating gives CASIDPGEGFNEKLFF.

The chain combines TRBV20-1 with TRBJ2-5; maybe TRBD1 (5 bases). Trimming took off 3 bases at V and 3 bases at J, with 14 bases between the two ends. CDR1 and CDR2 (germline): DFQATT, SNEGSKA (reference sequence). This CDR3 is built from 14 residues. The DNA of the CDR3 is TGCAGTGCTAGTAGTGGTAGGGGCGAAGAGACCCAGTACTTC. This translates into CSASSGRGEETQYF.

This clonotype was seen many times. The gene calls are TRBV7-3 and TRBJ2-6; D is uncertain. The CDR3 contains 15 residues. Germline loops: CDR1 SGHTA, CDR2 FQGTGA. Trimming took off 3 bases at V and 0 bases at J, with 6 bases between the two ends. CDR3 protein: CASSLLSSGANVLTF. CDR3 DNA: TGTGCCAGCAGCTTGCTAAGCTCTGGGGCCAACGTCCTGACTTTC. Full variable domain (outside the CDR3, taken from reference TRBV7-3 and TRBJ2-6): GAGVSQTPSNKVTEKGKYVELRCDPISGHTALYWYRQSLGQGPEFLIYFQGTGAADDSGLPNDRFFAVRPEGSVSTLKIQRTERGDSAVYLCASSLLSSGANVLTFGAGSRLTVL.

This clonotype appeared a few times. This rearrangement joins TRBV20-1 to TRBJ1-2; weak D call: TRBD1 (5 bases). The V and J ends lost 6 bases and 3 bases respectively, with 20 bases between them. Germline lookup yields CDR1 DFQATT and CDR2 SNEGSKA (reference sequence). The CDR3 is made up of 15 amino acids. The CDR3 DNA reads TGCAGTGCCCCTACCGGGACGTCGACCTACTATGGCTACACCTTC. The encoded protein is CSAPTGTSTYYGYTF.

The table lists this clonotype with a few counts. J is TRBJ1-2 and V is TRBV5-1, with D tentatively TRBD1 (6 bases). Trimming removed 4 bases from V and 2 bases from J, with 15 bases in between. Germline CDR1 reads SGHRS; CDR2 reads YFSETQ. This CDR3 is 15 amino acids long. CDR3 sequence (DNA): TGCGCCAGCAGCCCTCTTGGGGACACCAACTATGGCTACACCTTC. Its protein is CASSPLGDTNYGYTF.